These 25 T cell receptor beta chains share one sample of origin, sequenced in a study of T cells in women clearing cervical HPV infection. The repertoire was sequenced with immunoSEQ multiplex PCR; TCRdb's copy has only in-frame clones and lacks some. The sample has approximately 21,000 clones; the top ten hold under 3.5%. The sequencing sample was made of blood buffy coat. The receptors stem from a woman aged 18 to 75 with a cervical HPV16 infection that either progressed to CIN3+ or cleared (not recorded which).

In regard to this clone: The DNA ends 3 residues before the CDR3 does, and the rest of the CDR3 is filled in from the germline J gene. The rearrangement joins TRBV7-9 to TRBJ1-2, with 7 bases aligning to TRBD1. The germline gives CDR1 SEHNR, CDR2 FQNEAQ (reference sequence). CDR3 length equals 15 residues. CDR3 bases read: TGTGCCAGCGGCCAAGACAGGGCTTGGATTTACGAC. This translates into CASGQDRAWIYD. The whole CDR3 protein reads CASGQDRAWIYDYTF.

In the case of this clone: The read is 3 residues too short to cover the CDR3 end, so that end is filled in from the germline J gene. This rearrangement joins TRBV20-1 to TRBJ2-7; 10 nucleotides match TRBD1. Trimming cost V 6 bases and J 3 bases; bases outside gene matches: 11. Germline loops: CDR1 DFQATT, CDR2 SNEGSKA (reference sequence). The CDR3 runs to 15 residues. CDR3 loop: CSAKARDRGDYEQYF. The CDR3 DNA, read in part, is TGCAGTGCAAAGGCCCGGGACAGGGGAGACTACGAG.

As concerns this clone: The CDR3 goes on 3 residues after the read ends, and that part is filled in from the germline J gene. V is TRBV11-1 and J is TRBJ2-2; possibly TRBD1 for D (5 bases). The length of the CDR3 is 13 residues. V gave up 8 bases and J gave up 5 bases, with 12 bases separating them. CDR1 and CDR2 from the germline V gene are SGHAT and FQDESV (reference sequence). The part of the CDR3 DNA that was read is TGTGCCAGCGGGGCTTTCGGGACCGGGGAG. This encodes CASGAFGTGE. The CDR3, in full, reads CASGAFGTGELFF. Combining the CDR3 with reference TRBV11-1 and TRBJ2-2 gives the whole variable domain EAEVAQSPRYKITEKSQAVAFWCDPISGHATLYWYRQILGQGPELLVQFQDESVVDDSQLPKDRFSAERLKGVDSTLKIQPAELGDSAMYLCASGAFGTGELFFGEGSRLTVL.

Turning to this clone: Coverage ceases 3 residues before the CDR3 finishes, and the germline J gene fills in the end. V is TRBV19 and J is TRBJ2-7, with 7 bases lining up with TRBD1. The V gene's germline CDR1 is LNHDA and CDR2 SQIVND (reference sequence). V lost 4 bases to trimming and J lost 3 bases; unmatched junction nucleotides: 9. The CDR3 extends over 15 amino acids. The CDR3 reads CASSNGDSLNYEQYF. CDR3 DNA (partial): TGTGCCAGTAGTAACGGGGACAGCCTTAACTACGAG.

The CDR3 here is CASSQGGRGSPLHF. The sequenced CDR3 bases are TGTGCCAGCAGCCAAGGGGGCAGGGGTTCACCC. The V call is TRBV14, the J call TRBJ1-6; possible D gene TRBD1, 6 bases. The sequenced fragment ends 3 residues before the CDR3 boundary, so the rest is inferred from the germline J gene. Germline loops: CDR1 SGHDN, CDR2 FVKESK. The CDR3 consists of 14 residues. With 1 base removed from V and 9 bases from J, the gap between germline ends came to 10 bases.

A word on this clone: The CDR3 goes on 3 residues after the read ends, and that part is filled in from the germline J gene. V gene TRBV19 combines with J gene TRBJ2-7; D ambiguous. The CDR3 length is 13 residues. V lost 1 base and J lost 2, with 6 bases in between. Germline assignment: CDR1 LNHDA and CDR2 SQIVND (reference sequence). CDR3 loop: CASSIAPTYEQYF. The covered CDR3 bases are TGTGCCAGTAGTATAGCCCCCACCTACGAG.

Concerning this clone: The read terminates 3 residues ahead of where the CDR3 ends, so the germline J gene completes it. The gene calls are TRBV6-2 or TRBV6-3 and TRBJ1-4; 8 nucleotides line up with TRBD1. From germline, CDR1 is MNHEY and CDR2 SVGEGT. CDR3 length equals 14 residues. Germline trimming cut 6 bases from V and 7 bases from J; bases unmatched to any gene: 7. Partial CDR3 DNA: TGTGCCAGCAGACTTTGGACAGGGACTGAAAAA. This encodes CASRLWTGTEK. The full CDR3 sequence reads CASRLWTGTEKLFF.

Comment on this clone: With the read ending 3 residues before the CDR3 end, the germline J gene is used to fill in that end. The chain couples TRBV19 to TRBJ2-3; 9 bases match TRBD1. The CDR3 totals 17 residues. The germline gives CDR1 LNHDA, CDR2 SQIVND (reference sequence). V was clipped by 1 base and J by 3 bases; unmatched bases: 8. The sequenced CDR3 bases are TGTGCCAGTAGTATAGCTTTGCGGGACAGGGTAACAGATACG. Protein product: CASSIALRDRVTDT. The whole CDR3 sequence reads CASSIALRDRVTDTQYF.

About this clone: The sequenced fragment ends 3 residues before the CDR3 boundary, so the rest is inferred from the germline J gene. This rearrangement joins TRBV7-9 to TRBJ2-4; D possibly corresponds to TRBD1 (7 bases). Germline V CDR1 and CDR2: SEHNR, FQNEAQ (reference sequence). The CDR3 covers 13 residues. The CDR3 protein is CASSPNRGGGQYF. CDR3 DNA, as far as it was read: TGTGCCAGCAGCCCAAACAGGGGAGGAGGT.

Note on this clone: Read data end 3 residues before the CDR3 end; the end is taken from the germline J gene. V and J are TRBV29-1 and TRBJ2-3; 8 nucleotides line up with TRBD1. The CDR3 is 14 residues long. With V trimmed by 3 bases and J by 2 bases, 4 bases remained unmatched. The germline CDR1 and CDR2 sequences are SQVTM and ANQGSEA. CDR3 DNA (partial): TGCAGCGTTGAGCGGGACAGGCACACAGATACG. As protein: CSVERDRHTDT. The full CDR3 is CSVERDRHTDTQYF.

With regard to this clone: The CDR3 end falls 3 residues outside the read, so it is completed with the germline J gene. The rearrangement links TRBV7-3 to TRBJ1-2; D is unclear. The CDR3 totals 14 residues. Germline values: CDR1 SGHTA, CDR2 FQGTGA. V was shortened by 6 bases and J by 4 bases, with 15 bases between the two germline ends. The sequenced part of the CDR3 DNA is TGTGCCAGCAGATTCGCCTCATGGGCCTATGGC. Its protein is CASRFASWAYG. The CDR3 in full is CASRFASWAYGYTF. The full variable domain, its missing parts supplied by reference TRBV7-3 and TRBJ1-2, is GAGVSQTPSNKVTEKGKYVELRCDPISGHTALYWYRQSLGQGPEFLIYFQGTGAADDSGLPNDRFFAVRPEGSVSTLKIQRTERGDSAVYLCASRFASWAYGYTFGSGTRLTVV.

In the case of this clone: Sequencing ends 3 residues short of the CDR3 end; the germline J gene provides the rest. The gene calls are TRBV7-8 and TRBJ2-1, with 10 bases fitting TRBD2. The CDR3 contains 17 residues. Unmatched junction bases numbered 11, after V lost 0 bases and J lost 9 bases. The germline V gene encodes CDR1 SGHVS and CDR2 FQNEAQ. Incomplete CDR3 DNA: TGTGCCAGCAGCTTAGCCTCCGGAACTAGCGGGATAGGTGAG. The encoded protein is CASSLASGTSGIGE. The whole CDR3 is CASSLASGTSGIGEQFF.

As concerns this clone: The read comes to an end 3 residues before the CDR3 does, leaving the germline J gene to fill in the end. V is TRBV7-2 and J is TRBJ2-3; no clear D gene. Per germline, CDR1 SGHTA and CDR2 FQGNSA. The CDR3 spans 11 residues. The sequenced CDR3 bases are TGTGCCAGCAGCCTAGTAGAGACG. Translating gives CASSLVET. The full CDR3 protein is CASSLVETQYF.

In the case of this clone: The CDR3 end falls 3 residues outside the read, so it is completed with the germline J gene. The chain couples TRBV4-1 to TRBJ2-5; tentative D call: TRBD2 (6 bases). This CDR3 spans 15 amino acids. Germline V lookup: CDR1 MGHRA, CDR2 YSYEKL. Trimming stripped 1 base from V and 3 bases from J, with 12 bases between. The CDR3 here is CASSQAPGGEETQYF. Incomplete CDR3 DNA: TGCGCCAGCAGCCAAGCCCCCGGAGGGGAAGAGACC.

In the case of this clone: A junction boundary mismatches the germline segment, possibly from a read error. With the read ending 3 residues before the CDR3 end, the germline J gene is used to fill in that end. Other DNA sequences in the same sample also yield this CDR3. The rearrangement joins TRBV6-1 to TRBJ1-3; TRBD1 agrees at 11 bases. CDR1 is MNHNS and CDR2 is SASEGT in the germline V gene. The length of the CDR3 is 18 residues. CDR3 sequence: CASSEDARTGGYGNTIYF. The CDR3 DNA, read in part, is TGTGCCAGCAGTGAAGACGCCAGGACAGGGGGCTACGGAAACACA.

For this clone: Read sequence stops 3 residues before the CDR3 end, and the germline J gene provides the missing end. The chain has TRBV29-1 and TRBJ2-3, with D tentatively TRBD2 (6 bases). This CDR3 is built from 15 residues. Germline V gene lookup returns CDR1 SQVTM and CDR2 ANQGSEA. The sequenced part of the CDR3 DNA is TGCAGCGTTGCCCTCCATGGGACTGTACAAGAGACG. Protein product: CSVALHGTVQET. The full CDR3 protein reads CSVALHGTVQETQYF.

A word on this clone: The junction shows a germline mismatch at one end, possibly a read error. The read halts 3 residues ahead of the CDR3 end, with the missing end drawn from the germline J gene. This chain uses TRBV5-4 with TRBJ1-1; no reliable D call. Germline V lookup: CDR1 SGHNT, CDR2 YYREEE (reference sequence). CDR3 length equals 15 residues. CDR3: CVSTTAGSSNTEAFF. The sequenced CDR3 bases are TGTGTCAGCACCACGGCCGGGTCTTCGAACACTGAA.

On this clone: Read coverage stops 3 residues before the CDR3 terminus; the germline J gene supplies the remainder. The chain couples TRBV20-1 to TRBJ1-4, with no clear D. This CDR3 has 15 amino acids. Trimming cost V 1 base and J 0 bases, with 9 bases left between them. Germline CDR1 reads DFQATT; CDR2 reads SNEGSKA (reference sequence). CDR3 amino acids: CSARGVAATNEKLFF. The part of the CDR3 DNA that was read is TGCAGTGCTAGAGGGGTGGCGGCAACTAATGAAAAA.

Regarding this clone: Read sequence stops 3 residues before the CDR3 end, and the germline J gene provides the missing end. The rearrangement joins TRBV5-5 to TRBJ2-7; D not resolved. CDR1 SGHKS and CDR2 YYEKEE come from the germline V gene (reference sequence). The CDR3 is 15 amino acids. V was pared by 4 bases and J by 0 bases, with 14 bases between. The CDR3 sequence: CASSRAVSSSYEQYF. The CDR3 DNA, read in part, is TGTGCCAGCAGCCGTGCGGTTAGCAGCTCCTACGAG.

On this clone itself: The read ends 3 residues early relative to the CDR3; the germline J gene fills the gap. J is TRBJ1-1 and V is TRBV19; D not resolved. This CDR3 has 13 residues. Germline V CDR1 and CDR2: LNHDA, SQIVND (reference sequence). The V end was cut by 2 bases, the J end by 0 bases, with 4 bases between. This CDR3 reads CASSISVNTEAFF. The sequenced part of the CDR3 DNA is TGTGCCAGTAGTATATCAGTGAACACTGAA.

Note on this clone: The read is 3 residues too short to cover the CDR3 end, so that end is filled in from the germline J gene. The V and J genes are TRBV29-1 and TRBJ2-5; D is unresolved. The V end lost 6 bases, the J end lost 1 base, and 12 bases lay between the germline ends. This CDR3 has 13 residues. Germline V lookup: CDR1 SQVTM, CDR2 ANQGSEA. The covered CDR3 bases are TGCAGCGTGAGTCAGAACCCCCAAGAGACC. Translating it yields CSVSQNPQET. The full CDR3 reads CSVSQNPQETQYF. The full variable domain, its missing parts supplied by reference TRBV29-1 and TRBJ2-5, is SAVISQKPSRDICQRGTSLTIQCQVDSQVTMMFWYRQQPGQSLTLIATANQGSEATYESGFVIDKFPISRPNLTFSTLTVSNMSPEDSSIYLCSVSQNPQETQYFGPGTRLLVL.

As regards this clone: The read falls 3 residues short of the CDR3 end, and the missing part is taken from the germline J gene. The chain combines TRBV2 with TRBJ1-1, with a tentative D call TRBD1 (5 bases). Deletions cut 8 bases from V and 2 bases from J, with 12 bases between. This CDR3 spans 13 amino acids. Germline values: CDR1 SNHLY, CDR2 FYNNEI. The CDR3 loop is CASDEGHNTEAFF. Incomplete CDR3 DNA: TGTGCCAGCGATGAAGGACATAACACTGAA.

Comment on this clone: Coverage ceases 3 residues before the CDR3 finishes, and the germline J gene fills in the end. The chain has TRBV19 and TRBJ2-2; TRBD1 agrees at 7 bases. Germline CDR1 is LNHDA and CDR2 is SQIVND (reference sequence). The CDR3 has 15 amino acids. The CDR3 DNA, read in part, is TGTGCCAGTAGTAATTGGGACAGTGGTTATGAAAAG. Amino acids: CASSNWDSGYEK. The full CDR3 sequence reads CASSNWDSGYEKLFF.

Details on this clone: The sequence runs out 3 residues before the end of the CDR3; the remainder is reconstructed from the germline J gene. The gene calls are TRBV30 and TRBJ2-1; 8 bases line up with TRBD2. Germline trimming cut 4 bases from V and 8 bases from J; bases unmatched to any gene: 13. This CDR3 has 15 residues. Germline CDR1 is GTSNPN and CDR2 is SVGIG (reference sequence). The part of the CDR3 DNA that was read is TGTGCCTGGACGGGTACCGGGACTAGGGTCGATGAG. Its translation is CAWTGTGTRVDE. The CDR3 as a whole reads CAWTGTGTRVDEQFF.

In the case of this clone: The read ends 3 residues shy of where the CDR3 ends; the end is completed using the germline J gene. The chain couples TRBV20-1 to TRBJ1-2; 7 bases match TRBD1. V was clipped by 5 bases and J by 0 bases; unmatched bases: 6. There are 14 residues in the CDR3. Germline V gives CDR1 DFQATT, CDR2 SNEGSKA (reference sequence). The covered CDR3 bases are TGCAGTGCTCAAGACAGGGCAGCTAACTATGGC. This codes for CSAQDRAANYG. The whole CDR3 protein is CSAQDRAANYGYTF.